A single sample gave rise to the 32 T cell receptor beta chains below, sequenced in a study of memory CD4+ T cells and cytomegalovirus serostatus. Clones were read by immunoSEQ multiplex PCR, and TCRdb kept only the in-frame ones, dropping some. The sample holds about 60,000 clones, over 60% seen once. Single viable CD3+CD4+CD8-CD45RO+ cells were sorted as the memory CD4+ T cells. The specimen sequenced was memory CD4+ T cells from blood. These TCRs come from an adult in good health and CMV-seronegative. Some clones in this sample may be carry-over from other donors' samples.

This clone occurred once. J is TRBJ2-3 and V is TRBV30; 8 nucleotides align to TRBD1. Germline V gene data show CDR1 as GTSNPN and CDR2 as SVGIG (reference sequence). V lost 2 bases to trimming and J lost 4 bases; unmatched junction nucleotides: 8. This CDR3 is 15 amino acids long. The CDR3 protein is CAWSNGQGAPDTQYF. The CDR3 DNA sequence: TGTGCCTGGAGTAATGGACAGGGAGCCCCAGATACGCAGTATTTT.

This clone was detected a few times. The rearrangement links TRBV10-3 to TRBJ2-7; D uncertain. The germline V and J ends were trimmed by 10 bases and 5 bases, with 12 bases remaining between them. The V gene's germline CDR1 is ENHRY and CDR2 SYGVKD. The CDR3 is made up of 11 amino acids. The CDR3 coding sequence is TGTGCCACCGCAGAAAGTAACGAGCAGTACTTC. This encodes CATAESNEQYF.

The chain recombines TRBV5-4 with TRBJ2-1; TRBD1 might be the D (5 bases). V dropped 1 base and J dropped 7 bases, with 15 bases sitting between them. The germline CDR1 and CDR2 sequences are SGHNT and YYREEE (reference sequence). The length of the CDR3 is 15 residues. CDR3 loop: CASSLPLGAANEQFF. CDR3 nucleotide sequence: TGTGCCAGCAGCTTGCCGTTAGGGGCTGCAAATGAGCAGTTCTTC.

The chain combines TRBV19 with TRBJ1-6; the D is unclear. The CDR3 is made up of 21 amino acids. CDR1 LNHDA and CDR2 SQIVND come from the germline V gene (reference sequence). Between the trimmed V and J ends, which lost 3 bases and 7 bases, there was a span of 31 bases. This chain's CDR3 is CASSIYPPLQVGYGVNSPLHF. The CDR3 DNA is TGTGCCAGTAGTATTTACCCCCCGCTTCAGGTCGGGTACGGGGTAAATTCACCCCTCCACTTT.

Regarding this clone: At the DNA level, this CDR3 is encoded by other sequences in the same sample as well. This chain connects TRBV7-9 to TRBJ1-6; D gene uncertain. The CDR3 spans 13 residues. V was clipped by 1 base and J by 6 bases, with 4 bases between them. CDR1 and CDR2 (germline): SEHNR, FQNEAQ (reference sequence). This chain's CDR3 is CASSLEGNSPLHF. The CDR3 bases are TGTGCCAGCAGCTTAGAGGGTAATTCACCCCTCCACTTT.

This clone was counted only a few times. V gene TRBV21-1 combines with J gene TRBJ2-4; TRBD2 is the table's D call, not checked against the DNA. TRBV21-1 constitutes a pseudogene. This CDR3 has 13 amino acids. In DNA, the CDR3 is TGTGCCAGCATTTTTGGAGGGAAAAACATTCAGTACTTC. Amino acids: CASIFGGKNIQYF.

The chain has TRBV29-1 and TRBJ1-1, with D uncertain. The V and J ends lost 1 base and 10 bases respectively, with 10 bases between them. The CDR3 consists of 11 residues. Germline values: CDR1 SQVTM, CDR2 ANQGSEA. The CDR3: CSVEVARRAFF. The DNA for the CDR3 is TGCAGCGTTGAAGTGGCACGACGAGCTTTCTTT.

The V call is TRBV7-2, the J call TRBJ2-7; 14 nucleotides align to TRBD2. Per germline, CDR1 SGHTA and CDR2 FQGNSA. J was trimmed by 5 bases and V by 2 bases; bases with no gene match: 11. The length of the CDR3 is 18 residues. This CDR3 reads CASSLRQGLAGEVHEQYF. In nucleotides, the CDR3 is TGTGCCAGCAGCTTACGCCAGGGACTAGCGGGGGAGGTCCACGAGCAGTACTTC.

The chain recombines TRBV6-1 with TRBJ1-4; D not certain. CDR3 size: 14 residues. Trimming removed 4 bases at V and 2 bases at J, with 8 bases between. Germline assignment: CDR1 MNHNS and CDR2 SASEGT. Here the CDR3 reads CASSGWATNEKLFF. CDR3 DNA sequence: TGTGCCAGCAGTGGATGGGCGACTAATGAAAAACTGTTTTTT.

This chain connects TRBV30 to TRBJ2-1; 9 positions match TRBD2. The length of the CDR3 is 15 residues. The germline CDR1 and CDR2 sequences are GTSNPN and SVGIG (reference sequence). J was trimmed by 9 bases and V by 2 bases; bases with no gene match: 11. CDR3 bases: TGTGCCTGGAGTCCCCTAGCGGGGCGGCATGGTGAGCAGTTCTTC. Translation: CAWSPLAGRHGEQFF.

This chain joins TRBV12-5 and TRBJ2-3; TRBD2 matches at 13 bases. The CDR3 has 16 residues. Germline V CDR1 and CDR2: LGHNT, FRNRAP. With 0 bases clipped from V and 5 bases from J, the junction kept 2 bases outside the gene matches. CDR3 sequence reads: CASGLVLAGGVDTQYF. The CDR3 nucleotides are TGTGCTAGTGGTTTGGTACTAGCGGGAGGGGTAGATACGCAGTATTTT. The full variable domain, with the rest looked up from reference TRBV12-5 and TRBJ2-3, is DARVTQTPRHKVTEMGQEVTMRCQPILGHNTVFWYRQTMMQGLELLAYFRNRAPLDDSGMPKDRFSAEMPDATLATLKIQPSEPRDSAVYFCASGLVLAGGVDTQYFGPGTRLTVL.

The J gene is TRBJ2-3, the V gene TRBV7-8, with 7 bases lining up with TRBD2. Germline CDR1 SGHVS, CDR2 FQNEAQ. The CDR3 extends over 16 amino acids. V was clipped by 5 bases and J by 1 base; unmatched bases: 9. CDR3 region: CASSLNSGTGTDTQYF. CDR3 DNA: TGTGCCAGCAGCCTAAACAGCGGGACTGGCACAGATACGCAGTATTTT. The full variable domain, completed using reference TRBV7-8 and TRBJ2-3, is GAGVSQSPRYKVAKRGQDVALRCDPISGHVSLFWYQQALGQGPEFLTYFQNEAQLDKSGLPSDRFFAERPEGSVSTLKIQRTQQEDSAVYLCASSLNSGTGTDTQYFGPGTRLTVL.

This chain connects TRBV10-3 to TRBJ2-7, with 9 bases identical to TRBD2. Germline assignment: CDR1 ENHRY and CDR2 SYGVKD. The J segment lost 4 bases and the V segment lost 6 bases, leaving 13 bases of the junction unmatched. The CDR3 extends over 16 amino acids. The CDR3 here is CAIRGHTGTSSYEQYF. As DNA, the CDR3 is TGTGCCATCAGAGGGCACACCGGGACTAGCAGTTACGAGCAGTACTTC.

CDR3 nucleotides: TGTGCCAGTTCTCCCCTCGGGACAGGGGGCGGAGGGCAGTACTTC. Translation gives CASSPLGTGGGGQYF. This chain joins TRBV19 and TRBJ2-7, with TRBD1 matching 12 bases. The germline CDR1 and CDR2 sequences are LNHDA and SQIVND (reference sequence). CDR3 size: 15 residues. The J segment lost 9 bases and the V segment lost 8 bases, leaving 14 bases of the junction unmatched.

The chain employs TRBV5-1 and TRBJ2-3; no clear D. V lost 4 bases and J lost 2, with 5 bases in between. The CDR3 contains 12 residues. Germline V gene lookup returns CDR1 SGHRS and CDR2 YFSETQ. The DNA for the CDR3 is TGCGCCAGCAGCGGCACCACAGATACGCAGTATTTT. It is translated as CASSGTTDTQYF. Using reference TRBV5-1 and TRBJ2-3 for the parts outside the CDR3, the full variable domain is KAGVTQTPRYLIKTRGQQVTLSCSPISGHRSVSWYQQTPGQGLQFLFEYFSETQRNKGNFPGRFSGRQFSNSRSEMNVSTLELGDSALYLCASSGTTDTQYFGPGTRLTVL.

V usage is TRBV4-3 and J usage is TRBJ1-2, with a weak D call TRBD1 (6 bases). With 1 base removed from V and 4 bases from J, the gap between germline ends came to 19 bases. The CDR3 runs 17 residues. CDR1 is LGHNA and CDR2 is YSLEER in the germline V gene. For the CDR3, the DNA is TGCGCCAGCAGCCAAGCCCGGGGCCGCAGGGGATCCTATGGCTACACCTTC. Its translation is CASSQARGRRGSYGYTF.

This clone was counted once. The V and J genes are TRBV28 and TRBJ2-1; D may be TRBD2 (6 bases). Per the germline V gene, CDR1 is MDHEN and CDR2 is SYDVKM. V lost 1 base, J lost 15 bases, and 19 bases lay in between. The CDR3 extends over 14 amino acids. The CDR3, as DNA: TGTGCCAGCAGTTTATTGGCAGGCGGGAACCATAGGTTCTTC. Protein: CASSLLAGGNHRFF.

This clone was seen a single time. The chain links TRBV11-2 to TRBJ2-3; 9 bases are shared with TRBD2. The V segment lost 4 bases and the J segment 4 bases; nucleotides outside the gene matches: 6. The CDR3 extends over 15 amino acids. Germline CDR1 is SGHAT and CDR2 is FQNNGV. The CDR3 bases are TGTGCCAGCAGCTCACCGGGACTAGCTTCAGATACGCAGTATTTT. This encodes CASSSPGLASDTQYF. The whole variable domain, remainder taken from reference TRBV11-2 and TRBJ2-3, is EAGVAQSPRYKIIEKRQSVAFWCNPISGHATLYWYQQILGQGPKLLIQFQNNGVVDDSQLPKDRFSAERLKGVDSTLKIQPAKLEDSAVYLCASSSPGLASDTQYFGPGTRLTVL.

The chain is built from TRBV7-8 and TRBJ1-2; tentative D call: TRBD1 (6 bases). Per germline, CDR1 SGHVS and CDR2 FQNEAQ. This CDR3 has 15 residues. The V end was cut by 3 bases, the J end by 4 bases, with 15 bases between. CDR3 sequence: CASSFGRGATYGYTF. Here the CDR3 DNA reads TGTGCCAGCAGCTTTGGGAGGGGGGCAACCTATGGCTACACCTTC.

The chain links TRBV4-1 to TRBJ1-3; D call uncertain. CDR1 MGHRA and CDR2 YSYEKL come from the germline V gene. The CDR3 sequence is 15 residues long. The V and J ends lost 2 bases and 4 bases respectively, with 12 bases between them. In nucleotides, the CDR3 is TGCGCCAGCAGCCAAACGGGATTAACCGGAAACACCATATATTTT. This codes for CASSQTGLTGNTIYF.

This clone appeared a few times. V is TRBV10-3 and J is TRBJ2-1, with 13 bases aligning to TRBD2. This CDR3 is built from 18 residues. Germline values: CDR1 ENHRY, CDR2 SYGVKD. V shed 2 bases, J shed 1 base, and the junction held 5 bases outside the gene matches. The CDR3 DNA sequence: TGTGCCATCAGTGAGGGGACTAGCGGGATTAGTTCCTACAATGAGCAGTTCTTC. Its protein is CAISEGTSGISSYNEQFF.

The J gene is TRBJ1-2, the V gene TRBV19; 9 nucleotides match TRBD1. The CDR3 has 12 amino acids. The V segment lost 4 bases and the J segment 7 bases; nucleotides outside the gene matches: 1. CDR1 and CDR2 from the germline V gene are LNHDA and SQIVND (reference sequence). This CDR3 is CASSNRGPGYTF. The CDR3 nucleotides read TGTGCCAGTAGTAACAGGGGGCCTGGCTACACCTTC.

The chain has TRBV4-1 and TRBJ1-4; possibly TRBD1 for D (5 bases). V was cut by 1 base and J by 0 bases, with 12 bases left in between. Germline CDR1 MGHRA, CDR2 YSYEKL. This CDR3 spans 17 amino acids. CDR3 sequence (DNA): TGCGCCAGCAGCCAAGGGGGGATTCCAACAACTAATGAAAAACTGTTTTTT. Protein product: CASSQGGIPTTNEKLFF.

This clone showed up just once. The CDR3 spells CASSLQGAREQYF. The CDR3 bases are TGTGCCAGCAGCCTACAGGGCGCCCGCGAGCAGTACTTC. The chain carries TRBV7-2 and TRBJ2-7, with a possible D match to TRBD1 (6 bases). In germline, CDR1 is SGHTA, CDR2 FQGNSA. Trimming pared 5 bases from V and 6 bases from J, leaving 14 bases between. The CDR3 loop spans 13 amino acids.

V usage is TRBV5-1 and J usage is TRBJ1-5; D call uncertain. V shed 0 bases and J shed 9 bases, with 10 bases lying between them. The V gene's germline CDR1 is SGHRS and CDR2 YFSETQ. The CDR3 covers 13 residues. The chain's CDR3 is CASSLDGRMPQHF. CDR3 sequence (DNA): TGCGCCAGCAGCTTGGACGGTCGGATGCCCCAGCATTTT. Full variable domain (remainder filled in from reference TRBV5-1 and TRBJ1-5): KAGVTQTPRYLIKTRGQQVTLSCSPISGHRSVSWYQQTPGQGLQFLFEYFSETQRNKGNFPGRFSGRQFSNSRSEMNVSTLELGDSALYLCASSLDGRMPQHFGDGTRLSIL.

This clone occurred a few times. The chain has TRBV5-1 and TRBJ1-4; D is uncertain. CDR1 and CDR2 (germline): SGHRS, YFSETQ. This CDR3 is 15 amino acids long. V was clipped by 0 bases and J by 4 bases, with 10 bases between them. The CDR3 sequence is CASSLDEYRNEKLFF. DNA for the CDR3: TGCGCCAGCAGCTTGGACGAATATCGTAATGAAAAACTGTTTTTT.

The CDR3 region is CASSLIAGGQNEQFF. The CDR3, as DNA: TGCGCCAGCAGCTTAATAGCGGGGGGGCAAAATGAGCAGTTCTTC. The chain combines TRBV5-1 with TRBJ2-1; TRBD2 aligns across 11 bases. Germline V gives CDR1 SGHRS, CDR2 YFSETQ. The CDR3 totals 15 residues. Trimming at V came to 2 bases and at J to 7 bases, leaving 5 bases not matched to a gene. The full variable domain, rest sourced from reference TRBV5-1 and TRBJ2-1, is KAGVTQTPRYLIKTRGQQVTLSCSPISGHRSVSWYQQTPGQGLQFLFEYFSETQRNKGNFPGRFSGRQFSNSRSEMNVSTLELGDSALYLCASSLIAGGQNEQFFGPGTRLTVL.

This chain uses TRBV15 with TRBJ2-5, with TRBD2 as a possible D gene (5 bases). Germline CDR1 and CDR2: LNHNV and YYDKDF (reference sequence). Trimming stripped 8 bases from V and 6 bases from J, with 19 bases between. This CDR3 has 14 amino acids. CDR3 coding DNA: TGTGCCACCGTCCCCGGGTTTAGCGAGCAGACCCAGTACTTC. Its translation is CATVPGFSEQTQYF.

The CDR3 protein is CASSVTGPQPQHF. In DNA, the CDR3 is TGTGCCAGTAGTGTGACAGGGCCTCAGCCCCAGCATTTT. The rearrangement joins TRBV19 to TRBJ1-5; 7 bases are a match to TRBD1. This CDR3 spans 13 amino acids. J was trimmed by 6 bases and V by 5 bases; bases with no gene match: 4. Germline V gives CDR1 LNHDA, CDR2 SQIVND (reference sequence).

The chain combines TRBV2 with TRBJ1-5; 7 bases align to TRBD1. The CDR3 consists of 15 residues. CDR1 and CDR2 (germline): SNHLY, FYNNEI. V shed 4 bases, J shed 0 bases, and the junction held 3 bases outside the gene matches. CDR3 region: CASSANRGSNQPQHF. The CDR3 DNA follows: TGTGCCAGCAGTGCGAACAGGGGTAGCAATCAGCCCCAGCATTTT.

The genes are TRBV11-2 and TRBJ2-1; D remains unclear. V was trimmed by 5 bases and J by 7 bases, leaving 15 bases between them. Germline CDR1 is SGHAT and CDR2 is FQNNGV. The CDR3 contains 14 residues. The CDR3 region has the DNA TGTGCCAGCAGCCCCTGGGCAACGCCGAATGAGCAGTTCTTC. Amino acids: CASSPWATPNEQFF.

The rearrangement uses TRBV18 and TRBJ1-2, with 9 bases lining up with TRBD1. CDR1 is KGHSH, CDR2 LQKENI, per germline. The CDR3 has 15 residues. Trimming took 3 bases from V and 6 from J; bases not matched to a gene: 8. DNA for the CDR3: TGTGCCAGCTCACCCCGGGACAGGGTATTCAATGGCTACACCTTC. This translates into CASSPRDRVFNGYTF.